These 17 T cell receptor beta chains originate from one sample sequenced in a study of beta chain features in type 1 diabetes. The study, taken as a whole, reports: Significant though moderate, a shortening of TCRB CDR3s appeared in all four CD4+ subsets of Type 1 diabetes patients.

Every isolated RNA sample was fully reverse transcribed, so sequencing captured expressed TCRB transcripts. Sequencing was performed with immunoSEQ multiplex PCR; in TCRdb, only in-frame clones are kept and a portion is missing. The sample yields about 260,000 clones, around 24% seen once. Which antigens these TCRs recognize remains unknown. The source material was naive CD4+ T cells from blood. The source of these receptors is a woman aged 25 to 39 with type 1 diabetes.

J is TRBJ2-5 and V is TRBV15, with D maybe TRBD1 (5 bases). The CDR3 runs 14 residues. CDR1 and CDR2 (germline): LNHNV, YYDKDF (reference sequence). The V gene lost 0 bases and the J gene lost 5 bases, with 10 bases spanning the gap. DNA for the CDR3: TGTGCCACCAGCAGAGACAGGGCTGAGGAGACCCAGTACTTC. It codes for CATSRDRAEETQYF.

The J gene is TRBJ2-1, the V gene TRBV7-9, with TRBD2 identical over 7 bases. The ends lost 4 bases at V and 10 bases at J; junction bases unmatched: 10. From germline, CDR1 is SEHNR and CDR2 FQNEAQ (reference sequence). CDR3 length equals 14 residues. This CDR3 reads CASSSERDFFEQFF. The CDR3 DNA sequence: TGTGCCAGCAGCTCCGAGCGGGATTTTTTCGAGCAGTTCTTC.

The chain carries TRBV29-1 and TRBJ2-5; 10 positions agree with TRBD1. Germline V gives CDR1 SQVTM, CDR2 ANQGSEA. The CDR3 consists of 14 residues. The junction had 8 bases not matched to a gene; V was cut back by 6 bases and J by 4 bases. As DNA, the CDR3 is TGCAGCGTCTTCGACAGGGGGCGTAGAGAGACCCAGTACTTC. Translated, it gives CSVFDRGRRETQYF.

This clone has more than one count but fewer than ten. CDR3 sequence: CASGLAFEWETQYF. CDR3 sequence (DNA): TGTGCTAGTGGTTTGGCCTTCGAGTGGGAGACCCAGTACTTC. V is TRBV12-5 and J is TRBJ2-5; D ambiguous. V lost 1 base to trimming and J lost 5 bases, with 11 bases between them. CDR1 LGHNT and CDR2 FRNRAP come from the germline V gene. The CDR3 has 14 amino acids.

The V gene is TRBV11-3, the J gene TRBJ1-2; 11 bases agree with TRBD1. Germline CDR1 and CDR2: SGHNT and YENEEA. Germline trimming cut 4 bases from V and 6 bases from J; bases unmatched to any gene: 4. CDR3 size: 14 residues. CDR3 sequence reads: CASSSGQGDDGYTF. CDR3 sequence (DNA): TGTGCCAGCAGCTCGGGACAGGGGGATGATGGCTACACCTTC.

This chain joins TRBV15 and TRBJ2-7, with 11 nucleotides matching TRBD2. V lost 0 bases, J lost 7 bases, and 5 bases stayed unmatched. CDR3 length: 15 residues. The germline gives CDR1 LNHNV, CDR2 YYDKDF (reference sequence). The CDR3 reads CATSRDSGRAGEQYF. CDR3 nucleotides: TGTGCCACCAGCAGAGATAGCGGGAGGGCGGGTGAGCAGTACTTC.

The J gene is TRBJ2-1, the V gene TRBV19; 9 bases align to TRBD2. Trimming took 0 bases from V and 6 from J; bases not matched to a gene: 9. The CDR3 is 17 residues long. Per the germline V gene, CDR1 is LNHDA and CDR2 is SQIVND (reference sequence). This CDR3 is CASSIEVWREGANEQFF. The CDR3 nucleotides read TGTGCCAGTAGTATAGAAGTCTGGCGGGAGGGGGCCAATGAGCAGTTCTTC. Looking up the rest from reference TRBV19 and TRBJ2-1 gives the full variable domain: DGGITQSPKYLFRKEGQNVTLSCEQNLNHDAMYWYRQDPGQGLRLIYYSQIVNDFQKGDIAEGYSVSREKKESFPLTVTSAQKNPTAFYLCASSIEVWREGANEQFFGPGTRLTVL.

The genes are TRBV6-5 and TRBJ1-2; D is ambiguous. Per germline, CDR1 MNHEY and CDR2 SVGAGI. This CDR3 has 13 amino acids. V lost 1 base to trimming and J lost 0 bases, with 3 bases between them. In nucleotides, the CDR3 is TGTGCCAGCAGTTACTTCTCTAACTATGGCTACACCTTC. It translates to CASSYFSNYGYTF.

This clone has more than one count but fewer than ten. The chain is built from TRBV7-3 and TRBJ2-1, with 7 bases identical to TRBD2. CDR1 is SGHTA, CDR2 FQGTGA, per germline. V lost 6 bases, J lost 1 base, and 9 bases stayed unmatched. The CDR3 loop spans 16 amino acids. DNA of the CDR3: TGTGCCAGCAGGCTCCATTCTAGCGGTTCCTACAATGAGCAGTTCTTC. Protein product: CASRLHSSGSYNEQFF.

This clone has a handful of counts. This chain joins TRBV15 and TRBJ2-2, with D unclear. Trimming removed 0 bases from V and 5 bases from J, with 4 bases in between. There are 13 residues in the CDR3. Germline values: CDR1 LNHNV, CDR2 YYDKDF (reference sequence). The CDR3 loop reads CATSRDQTGELFF. CDR3 nucleotide sequence: TGTGCCACCAGCAGAGACCAGACCGGGGAGCTGTTTTTT. Full variable domain (missing parts from reference TRBV15 and TRBJ2-2): DAMVIQNPRYQVTQFGKPVTLSCSQTLNHNVMYWYQQKSSQAPKLLFHYYDKDFNNEADTPDNFQSRRPNTSFCFLDIRSPGLGDTAMYLCATSRDQTGELFFGEGSRLTVL.

J is TRBJ2-4 and V is TRBV30; D is unresolved. This CDR3 contains 12 residues. V was shortened by 0 bases and J by 4 bases, with 4 bases between the two germline ends. CDR1 is GTSNPN and CDR2 is SVGIG in the germline V gene (reference sequence). CDR3 amino acids: CAWSVPKNIQYF. CDR3 nucleotide sequence: TGTGCCTGGAGTGTCCCTAAAAACATTCAGTACTTC.

This clone was recorded a few times. The chain carries TRBV23-1 and TRBJ2-7; D possibly corresponds to TRBD1 (5 bases). TRBV23-1 is marked as an open reading frame, function uncertain. The CDR3 is 15 amino acids. The V end lost 0 bases, the J end lost 5 bases, and 14 bases lay between the germline ends. CDR3 coding DNA: TGCGCCAGCAGTCAATCGTGGCCAGGGAAGCACGAGCAGTACTTC. Protein product: CASSQSWPGKHEQYF.

The V and J genes are TRBV5-1 and TRBJ2-2, with a tentative D call TRBD1 (5 bases). The germline V gene has CDR1 SGHRS and CDR2 YFSETQ. The V and J ends lost 0 bases and 0 bases respectively, with 6 bases between them. The CDR3 sequence is 15 residues long. The CDR3 DNA reads TGCGCCAGCAGCTTGGTAGGGGCGAACACCGGGGAGCTGTTTTTT. As protein: CASSLVGANTGELFF.

To note about this clone: Distinct nucleotide sequences in the sample also encode this CDR3. The genes are TRBV9 and TRBJ2-1, with TRBD2 matching 10 bases. The CDR3 sequence is 15 residues long. Germline values: CDR1 SGDLS, CDR2 YYNGEE. The J segment lost 3 bases and the V segment lost 0 bases, leaving 0 bases of the junction unmatched. CDR3 sequence (DNA): TGTGCCAGCAGCGTAGTAGCGGGGGGCTACAATGAGCAGTTCTTC. It is translated as CASSVVAGGYNEQFF.

This rearrangement joins TRBV2 to TRBJ1-5, with 8 bases matching TRBD1. The V gene end was trimmed by 5 bases and the J gene end by 3 bases; junction bases not matched to a gene: 6. Looked up from germline, CDR1 is SNHLY and CDR2 is FYNNEI. The CDR3 length is 15 residues. This chain's CDR3 is CASSMDRDSNQPQHF. The CDR3 region has the DNA TGTGCCAGCAGTATGGACAGGGACTCCAATCAGCCCCAGCATTTT.

This sequence joins TRBV2 and TRBJ2-5, with unresolved D. The CDR3 contains 13 residues. The germline gives CDR1 SNHLY, CDR2 FYNNEI. Deletions cut 2 bases from V and 1 base from J, with 5 bases between. The CDR3 sequence: CASSENTQETQYF. In DNA, the CDR3 is TGTGCCAGCAGTGAAAACACCCAAGAGACCCAGTACTTC.

This clone was detected only a few times. V is TRBV4-2 and J is TRBJ2-1; 11 nucleotides line up with TRBD2. This CDR3 comprises 14 residues. The germline V gene encodes CDR1 LGHNA and CDR2 YNFKEQ. V dropped 0 bases and J dropped 15; count of bases not matched to a gene: 7. The CDR3 reads CASSQETSGSGTFF. The CDR3 bases are TGTGCCAGCAGCCAAGAAACTAGCGGGAGCGGGACGTTCTTC.